This T cell receptor beta chain was captured in a study of T cell responses to AZD1222 COVID-19 vaccine. In regard to this clone: Its target is unknown.

Regarding the study as a whole: Among the donors, most were white British and more were female, and clonal diversity was possibly underestimated.

This CDR3 comprises 13 residues. Germline V gene data show CDR1 as MDHEN and CDR2 as SYDVKM. V was shortened by 4 bases and J by 13 bases, with 16 bases between the two germline ends. This table comes from immunoSEQ multiplex PCR, and its TCRdb copy is limited to in-frame clones, with some not included. This sample has 46,000 or so clones, with less than 95% found just once. Source: peripheral blood, taken 28 days after the second AZD1222 dose. This chain links TRBV28 with TRBJ1-4; possible D gene TRBD1, 6 bases. The source of this sequence is an adult who received the AZD1222 COVID-19 vaccine. The DNA for the CDR3 is TGTGCCAGCAGTTCAAACAGGGCTCATAGACTGTTTTTT. Translated: CASSSNRAHRLFF.